What follows are 21 T cell receptor beta chains derived from one specimen sequenced in a study of CD8+ T cells in alopecia areata. Investigators isolated RNA and reverse transcribed it into cDNA to act as the sequencing template. TCRdb keeps only in-frame clones here, not all; method: immunoSEQ multiplex PCR. The sample has around 100,000 clones, none seen only once; the top ten hold roughly 21%. Sequencing was done on a sample of lesional skin. These receptor sequences come from a C3H/HeJ mouse with alopecia areata. MHC haplotype of the mouse line: H2-k.

Comments on this clone: The gene symbols are mouse symbols. The read finishes 4 residues shy of the CDR3 end, and the germline J gene is used to complete it. V is TRBV13-3 and J is TRBJ2-1, with TRBD2 as a possible D gene (6 bases). CDR1 and CDR2 (germline): NNHDY, SYVADS. The CDR3 runs to 13 residues. The CDR3 loop is CASSVGVRAEQFF. The DNA read from the CDR3 is TGTGCCAGCAGTGTGGGGGTTCGGGCT.

This clone came up a few times. Gene and germline names: mouse. CDR3 region: CASSVPSTGNTGQLYF. Incomplete CDR3 DNA: TGTGCCAGCAGCGTCCCCTCGACAGGAAACACCGGG. This rearrangement joins TRBV13-3 to TRBJ2-2; maybe TRBD1 (6 bases). The CDR3 extends 4 residues past the end of the read, so its final part is completed from the germline J gene. Germline V gives CDR1 NNHDY, CDR2 SYVADS. The CDR3 contains 16 residues. Trimming took off 5 bases at V and 1 base at J, with 15 bases between the two ends.

There are a few counts of this clone. Gene names follow the mouse nomenclature. The read finishes 4 residues shy of the CDR3 end, and the germline J gene is used to complete it. This chain links TRBV13-2 with TRBJ2-7, with 11 bases matching TRBD2. Looked up from germline, CDR1 is NNHNN and CDR2 is SYGAGS (reference sequence). CDR3 length: 16 amino acids. The trim removed 2 bases at V and 1 base at J, leaving 5 bases unmatched. Here the CDR3 reads CASGEPGLGGSYEQYF. Partial CDR3 DNA: TGTGCCAGCGGTGAGCCCGGACTGGGGGGTTCCTAT.

This clone occurred a few times. The gene symbols are mouse symbols. The CDR3 goes on 4 residues after the read ends, and that part is filled in from the germline J gene. This chain links TRBV14 with TRBJ2-5; 11 bases line up with TRBD2. The CDR3 has 16 amino acids. The ends lost 5 bases at V and 1 base at J; junction bases unmatched: 6. The germline V gene has CDR1 SGHDT and CDR2 FRDEAV. CDR3: CASSSGTGGYQDTQYF. The covered CDR3 bases are TGTGCCAGCAGCTCCGGGACTGGGGGATACCAAGAC.

As to this clone: Genes here carry mouse names. The sequence runs out 4 residues before the end of the CDR3; the remainder is reconstructed from the germline J gene. The chain uses TRBV17 and TRBJ2-1; 7 nucleotides agree with TRBD2. The CDR3 length is 15 residues. Germline CDR1 reads MNHDT; CDR2 reads YYDKIL. V trimming: 3 bases; J trimming: 1 base; junction bases outside the gene matches: 3. The CDR3 loop is CASSSGGENYAEQFF. CDR3 DNA (partial): TGTGCTAGCAGTAGCGGGGGGGAGAACTATGCT.

In the case of this clone: Gene and germline names: mouse. The read stops 4 residues short of the end of the CDR3; the missing end is completed from the germline J gene. The chain recombines TRBV13-3 with TRBJ2-7, with 9 bases matching TRBD2. The V and J ends lost 5 bases and 1 base, in that order; junction bases with no gene match: 4. CDR3 size: 14 residues. CDR1 NNHDY and CDR2 SYVADS come from the germline V gene. Incomplete CDR3 DNA: TGTGCCAGCAGAAACTGGGGGGCTTCCTAT. It yields the protein CASRNWGASY. From start to end, the CDR3 is CASRNWGASYEQYF.

At least ten counts were recorded for this clone. All gene names here are mouse names. From the germline J gene comes the end of the CDR3, since the read stops 4 residues before it. The V gene is TRBV13-3, the J gene TRBJ2-1; TRBD1 matches at 8 bases. The CDR3 is 16 amino acids. Germline V gives CDR1 NNHDY, CDR2 SYVADS. V gave up 0 bases and J gave up 3 bases; unmatched junction bases: 5. The sequenced CDR3 bases are TGTGCCAGCAGTGATGAGAGACAGGGGAGCTATGCT. This translates into CASSDERQGSYA. The entire CDR3 sequence reads CASSDERQGSYAEQFF.

This clone occurred many times. Gene labels here are mouse ones. The DNA ends 4 residues before the CDR3 does, and the rest of the CDR3 is filled in from the germline J gene. The rearrangement links TRBV13-3 to TRBJ2-3; 12 bases match TRBD2. This CDR3 is built from 17 residues. Germline trimming cut 1 base from V and 0 bases from J; bases unmatched to any gene: 3. Germline V gene sequence: CDR1 NNHDY, CDR2 SYVADS. The CDR3 spells CASSDSGLGGSAETLYF. The part of the CDR3 DNA that was read is TGTGCCAGCAGTGATTCGGGACTGGGGGGAAGTGCAGAA.

This clone has just a few counts. Gene names are mouse gene names. The read ends 4 residues before the CDR3 terminus; that terminus is restored from the germline J gene. This sequence joins TRBV19 and TRBJ1-4; D is possibly TRBD1 (6 bases). Trimming removed 4 bases from V and 2 bases from J, with 12 bases in between. From germline, CDR1 is FNHDT and CDR2 SITEND (reference sequence). The CDR3 runs to 15 residues. The CDR3 sequence is CASSQGRGSNERLFF. The CDR3 bases that were read are TGTGCCAGCAGTCAAGGGAGGGGGTCCAACGAA. Looking up the rest from reference TRBV19 and TRBJ1-4 gives the full variable domain: GGIITQTPKFLIGQEGQKLTLKCQQNFNHDTMYWYRQDSGKGLRLIYYSITENDLQKGDLSEGYDASREKKSSFSLTVTSAQKNEMAVFLCASSQGRGSNERLFFGHGTKLSVL.

Concerning this clone: Genes and germline are mouse. With the read ending 4 residues before the CDR3 end, the germline J gene is used to fill in that end. The V gene is TRBV13-3, the J gene TRBJ2-3; D perhaps matches TRBD2 (7 bases). This CDR3 region has 17 residues. Trimming left V 0 bases short and J 0 bases short, with 14 bases between. Germline values: CDR1 NNHDY, CDR2 SYVADS. CDR3 loop: CASSDEWGARSAETLYF. The part of the CDR3 DNA that was read is TGTGCCAGCAGTGATGAGTGGGGGGCGCGGAGTGCAGAA.

Comments on this clone: Mouse germline and gene names are used. Read sequence stops 4 residues before the CDR3 end, and the germline J gene provides the missing end. The chain uses TRBV13-3 and TRBJ2-2; TRBD2 aligns across 8 bases. The germline V gene encodes CDR1 NNHDY and CDR2 SYVADS. Trimming cost V 3 bases and J 0 bases; bases outside gene matches: 4. There are 16 residues in the CDR3. Partial CDR3 DNA: TGTGCCAGCAGTGTAGGGACTGGTTCAAACACCGGG. It translates to CASSVGTGSNTG. The whole CDR3 protein reads CASSVGTGSNTGQLYF.

Many counts were recorded for this clone. All gene names here are mouse names. Read sequence stops 4 residues before the CDR3 end, and the germline J gene provides the missing end. The chain links TRBV13-3 to TRBJ2-5; a weak D match, TRBD2 (7 bases). The CDR3 is made up of 15 amino acids. Germline values: CDR1 NNHDY, CDR2 SYVADS. This CDR3 reads CASSEGWGPQDTQYF. The sequenced CDR3 bases are TGTGCCAGCAGTGAGGGCTGGGGGCCCCAGGAC. The complete variable domain, with remaining parts taken from reference TRBV13-3 and TRBJ2-5, reads EAAVTQSPRSKVAVTGGKVTLSCHQTNNHDYMYWYRQDTGHGLRLIHYSYVADSTEKGDIPDGYKASRPSQENFSLILELASLSQTAVYFCASSEGWGPQDTQYFGPGTRLLVL.

This clone has a handful of counts. All gene names here are mouse names. The read ends 4 residues before the CDR3 terminus; that terminus is restored from the germline J gene. The chain recombines TRBV19 with TRBJ1-1, with D unresolved. Germline values: CDR1 FNHDT, CDR2 SITEND (reference sequence). The CDR3 has 14 residues. Trimming removed 1 base from V and 0 bases from J, with 7 bases in between. The sequenced CDR3 bases are TGTGCCAGCAGTATACAGGTCGCAAACACA. Protein product: CASSIQVANT. The whole CDR3 region reads CASSIQVANTEVFF.

This clone was counted at least ten times. TCRdb's protein and the translated DNA diverge at residue 13; the protein reported here is the translation of the DNA. Gene names are the mouse ones. The read ends 3 residues before the CDR3 terminus; that terminus is restored from the germline J gene. The chain uses TRBV13-3 and TRBJ1-3; D is uncertain. V was trimmed by 0 bases and J by 2 bases, leaving 12 bases between them. In germline, CDR1 is NNHDY, CDR2 SYVADS. The CDR3 is 16 amino acids. The part of the CDR3 DNA that was read is TGTGCCAGCAGTGATGCACAGCGCAGGACTGGAAATACG. Its protein is CASSDAQRRTGNT. The CDR3 in its entirety is CASSDAQRRTGNTLYF.

In regard to this clone: The genes are named according to mouse. The DNA ends 4 residues before the CDR3 does, and the rest of the CDR3 is filled in from the germline J gene. The chain is built from TRBV1 and TRBJ2-2; 8 nucleotides align to TRBD2. Germline V lookup: CDR1 NSQYPW, CDR2 LRSPGD (reference sequence). The CDR3 totals 19 residues. V gave up 0 bases and J gave up 2 bases; unmatched junction bases: 11. The CDR3 protein is CTCSADLRGGAKNTGQLYF. CDR3 DNA, as far as it was read: TGCACCTGCAGTGCAGATCTACGGGGGGGCGCTAAGAACACCGGG.

As regards this clone: Gene names are the mouse ones. Read sequence stops 4 residues before the CDR3 end, and the germline J gene provides the missing end. This chain uses TRBV13-3 with TRBJ1-4; 8 bases match TRBD1. The junction had 3 bases not matched to a gene; V was cut back by 3 bases and J by 5 bases. The germline V gene encodes CDR1 NNHDY and CDR2 SYVADS. CDR3 length: 14 amino acids. CDR3 protein: CASSGQGWNERLFF. The sequenced part of the CDR3 DNA is TGTGCCAGCAGTGGACAGGGGTGGAACGAA.

This clone was observed a handful of times. The genes are named according to mouse. Coverage ceases 4 residues before the CDR3 finishes, and the germline J gene fills in the end. The chain carries TRBV3 and TRBJ2-7, with TRBD2 identical over 7 bases. CDR1 is SNHLY and CDR2 is FYNGKV in the germline V gene (reference sequence). Losses at the gene ends were 5 bases for V and 0 bases for J; bases not matched to a gene: 7. This CDR3 comprises 15 residues. CDR3 protein: CASSPLGRSSYEQYF. CDR3 bases read: TGTGCCAGCAGCCCACTGGGGAGGAGCTCCTAT.

As regards this clone: The gene symbols are mouse symbols. From the germline J gene comes the end of the CDR3, since the read stops 4 residues before it. The V call is TRBV14, the J call TRBJ1-4; a possible D gene is TRBD1 (6 bases). The CDR3 length is 14 residues. Germline values: CDR1 SGHDT, CDR2 FRDEAV. Between the trimmed V and J ends, which lost 4 bases and 2 bases, there was a span of 9 bases. The CDR3 loop is CASSTGHSNERLFF. The sequenced part of the CDR3 DNA is TGTGCCAGCAGTACGGGACACTCCAACGAA.

Regarding this clone: Gene and germline names: mouse. Here the CDR3 reads CASSPQGISDYTF. The sequenced part of the CDR3 DNA is TGTGCCAGCAGCCCCCAGGGGATCTCC. The chain combines TRBV19 with TRBJ1-2; maybe TRBD1 (6 bases). Coverage ceases 4 residues before the CDR3 finishes, and the germline J gene fills in the end. This CDR3 spans 13 amino acids. Trimming removed 5 bases from V and 4 bases from J, with 12 bases in between. In germline, CDR1 is FNHDT, CDR2 SITEND (reference sequence).

About this clone: Gene names and germline match the mouse. Sequencing ends 4 residues short of the CDR3 end; the germline J gene provides the rest. This chain connects TRBV16 to TRBJ2-1; 9 bases align to TRBD2. The CDR3 is 17 residues long. Germline CDR1 SGHSA, CDR2 FRNQAP. The J segment lost 4 bases and the V segment lost 0 bases, leaving 7 bases of the junction unmatched. The CDR3 reads CASSLEKTGGEYAEQFF. The part of the CDR3 DNA that was read is TGTGCAAGCAGCTTAGAAAAGACTGGGGGAGAATATGCT.

This clone has more than one count but fewer than ten. Gene names are the mouse ones. The CDR3 end lies 4 residues beyond the end of the read and is filled in from the germline J gene. The chain has TRBV13-2 and TRBJ2-3; TRBD2 matches 10 bases. Germline values: CDR1 NNHNN, CDR2 SYGAGS (reference sequence). J lost 0 bases, V lost 3 bases, and 4 bases had no gene match. The CDR3 consists of 16 residues. The CDR3 reads CASGVLGGASAETLYF. CDR3 DNA (partial): TGTGCCAGCGGTGTACTGGGGGGGGCTAGTGCAGAA.